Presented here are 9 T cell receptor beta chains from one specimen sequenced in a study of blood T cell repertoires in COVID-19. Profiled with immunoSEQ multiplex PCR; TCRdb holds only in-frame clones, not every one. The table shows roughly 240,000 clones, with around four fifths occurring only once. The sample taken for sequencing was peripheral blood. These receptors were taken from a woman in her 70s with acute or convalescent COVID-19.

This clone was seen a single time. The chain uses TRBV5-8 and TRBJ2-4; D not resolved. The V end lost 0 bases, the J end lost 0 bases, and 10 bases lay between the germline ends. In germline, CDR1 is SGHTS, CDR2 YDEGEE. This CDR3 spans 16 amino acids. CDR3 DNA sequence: TGTGCCAGCAGCTTGGACAGCACTTTAGCCAAAAACATTCAGTACTTC. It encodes CASSLDSTLAKNIQYF.

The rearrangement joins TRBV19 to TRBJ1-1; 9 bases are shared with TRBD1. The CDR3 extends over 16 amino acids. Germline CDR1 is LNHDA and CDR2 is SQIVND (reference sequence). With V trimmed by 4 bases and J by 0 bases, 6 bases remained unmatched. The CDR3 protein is CASSSPTGGLNTEAFF. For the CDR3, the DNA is TGTGCCAGTAGTAGTCCAACAGGGGGCTTGAACACTGAAGCTTTCTTT. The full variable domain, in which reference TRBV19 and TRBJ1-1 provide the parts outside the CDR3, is DGGITQSPKYLFRKEGQNVTLSCEQNLNHDAMYWYRQDPGQGLRLIYYSQIVNDFQKGDIAEGYSVSREKKESFPLTVTSAQKNPTAFYLCASSSPTGGLNTEAFFGQGTRLTVV.

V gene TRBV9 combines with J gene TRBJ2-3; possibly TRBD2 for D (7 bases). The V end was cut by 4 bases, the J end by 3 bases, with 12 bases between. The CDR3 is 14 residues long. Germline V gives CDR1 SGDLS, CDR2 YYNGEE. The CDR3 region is CASSFRGGTDTQYF. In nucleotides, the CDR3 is TGTGCCAGCAGCTTTAGGGGGGGTACAGATACGCAGTATTTT. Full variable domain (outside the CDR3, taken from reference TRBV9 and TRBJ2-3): DSGVTQTPKHLITATGQRVTLRCSPRSGDLSVYWYQQSLDQGLQFLIQYYNGEERAKGNILERFSAQQFPDLHSELNLSSLELGDSALYFCASSFRGGTDTQYFGPGTRLTVL.

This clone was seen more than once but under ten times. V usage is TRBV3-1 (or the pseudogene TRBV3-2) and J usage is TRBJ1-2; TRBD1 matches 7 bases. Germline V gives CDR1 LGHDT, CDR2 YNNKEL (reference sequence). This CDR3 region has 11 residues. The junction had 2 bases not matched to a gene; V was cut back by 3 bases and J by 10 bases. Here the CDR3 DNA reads TGTGCCAGCAGCCAGGGACAGACCTACACCTTC. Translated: CASSQGQTYTF.

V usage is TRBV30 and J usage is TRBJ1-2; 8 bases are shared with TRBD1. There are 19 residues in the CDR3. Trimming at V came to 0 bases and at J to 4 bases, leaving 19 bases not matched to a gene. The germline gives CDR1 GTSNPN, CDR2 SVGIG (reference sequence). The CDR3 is CAWSVLRQGIHRGTYGYTF. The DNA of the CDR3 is TGTGCCTGGAGTGTACTCAGACAGGGGATTCATCGGGGCACCTATGGCTACACCTTC.

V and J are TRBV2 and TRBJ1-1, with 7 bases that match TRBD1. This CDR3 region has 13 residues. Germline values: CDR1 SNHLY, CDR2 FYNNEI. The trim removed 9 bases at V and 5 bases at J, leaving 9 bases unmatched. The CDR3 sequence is CASHSGGSTEAFF. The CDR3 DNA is TGTGCCAGTCATTCAGGGGGAAGTACTGAAGCTTTCTTT.

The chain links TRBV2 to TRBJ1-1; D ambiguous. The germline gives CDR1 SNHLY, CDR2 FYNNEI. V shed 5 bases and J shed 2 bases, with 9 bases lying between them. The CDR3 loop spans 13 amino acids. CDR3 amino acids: CASSRGENTEAFF. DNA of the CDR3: TGTGCCAGCAGTCGGGGAGAAAACACTGAAGCTTTCTTT.

CDR3 sequence reads: CSFRTGEAYGYTF. CDR3 nucleotide sequence: TGCAGCTTCCGGACAGGGGAGGCCTATGGCTACACCTTC. The J gene is TRBJ1-2, the V gene TRBV29-1, with 9 bases fitting TRBD1. V lost 8 bases, J lost 4 bases, and 8 bases stayed unmatched. CDR1 SQVTM and CDR2 ANQGSEA come from the germline V gene. CDR3 length equals 13 residues. The full variable domain, with the rest looked up from reference TRBV29-1 and TRBJ1-2, is SAVISQKPSRDICQRGTSLTIQCQVDSQVTMMFWYRQQPGQSLTLIATANQGSEATYESGFVIDKFPISRPNLTFSTLTVSNMSPEDSSIYLCSFRTGEAYGYTFGSGTRLTVV.

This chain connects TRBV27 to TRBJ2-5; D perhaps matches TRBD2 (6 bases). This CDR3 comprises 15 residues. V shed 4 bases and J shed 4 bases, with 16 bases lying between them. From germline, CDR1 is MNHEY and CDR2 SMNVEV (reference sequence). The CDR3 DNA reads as TGTGCCAGCAGTTCAGCAGAGGGGAGGAGAGAGACCCAGTACTTC. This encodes CASSSAEGRRETQYF.